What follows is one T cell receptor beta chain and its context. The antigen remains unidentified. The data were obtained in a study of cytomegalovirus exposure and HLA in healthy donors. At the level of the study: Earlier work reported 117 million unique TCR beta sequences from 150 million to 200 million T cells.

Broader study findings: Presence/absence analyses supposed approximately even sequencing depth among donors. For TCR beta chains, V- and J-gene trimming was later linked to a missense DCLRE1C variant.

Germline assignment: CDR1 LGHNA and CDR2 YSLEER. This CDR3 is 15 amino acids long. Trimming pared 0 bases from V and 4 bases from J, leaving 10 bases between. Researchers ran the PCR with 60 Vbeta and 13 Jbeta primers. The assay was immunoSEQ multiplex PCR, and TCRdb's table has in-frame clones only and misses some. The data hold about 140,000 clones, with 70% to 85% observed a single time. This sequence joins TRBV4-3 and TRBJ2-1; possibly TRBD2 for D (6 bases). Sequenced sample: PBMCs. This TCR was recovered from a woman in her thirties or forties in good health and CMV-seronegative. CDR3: CASSQDLARYNEQFF. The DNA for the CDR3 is TGCGCCAGCAGCCAAGATCTAGCGCGATACAATGAGCAGTTCTTC.